Below are 11 T cell receptor beta chains sequenced from a single sample in a study of neurological immune-mediated disorders. TCRdb passed the 5' RACE reads through MiXCR, listing each CDR3 protein once. The data hold roughly 100,000 distinct CDR3 sequences, with 3.5% observed a single time. Sequences were obtained from PBMCs. The receptors shown here come from a woman aged 18-29 years with multiple sclerosis.

This clonotype has ten or more counts. The rearrangement joins TRBV7-2 to TRBJ2-3; TRBD2 agrees at 7 bases. Germline V gene lookup returns CDR1 SGHTA and CDR2 FQGNSA. The CDR3 runs 13 residues. Losses at the gene ends were 1 base for V and 12 bases for J; bases not matched to a gene: 7. The CDR3 reads CASSLVGLAAQYF. The CDR3 DNA sequence: TGTGCCAGCAGCTTAGTAGGTCTAGCGGCCCAGTATTTT.

This clonotype was detected many times. One end of the junction fails to match germline, which may point to a read error. This chain joins TRBV20-1 and TRBJ2-7; D unclear. Looked up from germline, CDR1 is DFQATT and CDR2 is SNEGSKA (reference sequence). This CDR3 has 10 amino acids. CDR3 sequence (DNA): TGCAGTGCAAGAGACTACGAGCAGTACTTC. The encoded protein is CSARDYEQYF.

This clonotype was counted ten times or more. The chain joins TRBV10-3 to TRBJ2-7; 10 nucleotides line up with TRBD1. The CDR3 runs to 13 residues. CDR1 ENHRY and CDR2 SYGVKD come from the germline V gene. With 4 bases clipped from V and 4 bases from J, the junction kept 1 base outside the gene matches. DNA for the CDR3: TGTGCCATCAGTGGGGACAGGGGTTACGAGCAGTACTTC. Protein product: CAISGDRGYEQYF.

This clonotype was counted many times. The rearrangement uses TRBV6-5 and TRBJ1-1, with TRBD1 as a possible D gene (5 bases). Trimming pared 6 bases from V and 1 base from J, leaving 12 bases between. The CDR3 is 14 amino acids. Per germline, CDR1 MNHEY and CDR2 SVGAGI. The CDR3 loop reads CASSPRDGNTEAFF. In DNA, the CDR3 is TGTGCCAGCAGCCCCAGGGATGGGAACACTGAAGCTTTCTTT.

Turning to this clonotype: A clone one base away is much larger, so this may be a read error. This chain links TRBV20-1 with TRBJ2-5; unclear D gene. CDR3 length equals 11 residues. CDR1 is DFQATT, CDR2 SNEGSKA, per germline (reference sequence). The CDR3 coding sequence is TGCAGAGCTTCCTCTCCGGAGACCCAGTACTTC. Translated, it gives CRASSPETQYF.

This clonotype was picked up many times. V usage is TRBV7-2 and J usage is TRBJ2-3; weak D call: TRBD1 (6 bases). Germline V CDR1 and CDR2: SGHTA, FQGNSA. The CDR3 sequence is 14 residues long. The V gene lost 6 bases and the J gene lost 6 bases, with 16 bases spanning the gap. CDR3 sequence (DNA): TGTGCCAGCAGACATACAGGGCAGGGGGATACGCAGTATTTT. Protein product: CASRHTGQGDTQYF.

Ten or more counts support this clonotype. The chain carries TRBV5-1 and TRBJ1-1, with 8 bases that match TRBD1. V trimming: 0 bases; J trimming: 6 bases; junction bases outside the gene matches: 4. The CDR3 is 14 residues long. The germline V gene has CDR1 SGHRS and CDR2 YFSETQ. The CDR3 DNA sequence: TGCGCCAGCAGCTTGGTTACGACAGGGGCTGAAGCTTTCTTT. It encodes CASSLVTTGAEAFF.

This clonotype was observed a few times. The V and J genes are TRBV20-1 and TRBJ2-5, with 7 bases matching TRBD1. The V and J ends lost 3 bases and 4 bases, in that order; junction bases with no gene match: 8. This CDR3 contains 14 residues. Germline loops: CDR1 DFQATT, CDR2 SNEGSKA (reference sequence). For the CDR3, the DNA is TGCAGTGCTAGTGAGACAGGGTTGGCAGAGACCCAGTACTTC. It yields the protein CSASETGLAETQYF.

This clonotype was recorded many times. The V and J genes are TRBV10-3 and TRBJ2-3, with a weak D call TRBD1 (5 bases). Germline assignment: CDR1 ENHRY and CDR2 SYGVKD. The CDR3 is 14 residues long. Trimming stripped 4 bases from V and 2 bases from J, with 10 bases between. CDR3 region: CAISAGADTDTQYF. CDR3 nucleotide sequence: TGTGCCATCAGTGCTGGGGCAGACACAGATACGCAGTATTTT.

This clonotype was detected ten times or more. The CDR3 sequence is CASLQGDSSYNEQFF. As DNA, the CDR3 is TGTGCCAGCCTCCAGGGGGACAGCTCCTACAATGAGCAGTTCTTC. This chain links TRBV7-9 with TRBJ2-1, with 7 nucleotides matching TRBD1. Germline values: CDR1 SEHNR, CDR2 FQNEAQ (reference sequence). The V segment lost 8 bases and the J segment 0 bases; nucleotides outside the gene matches: 7. The CDR3 covers 15 residues.

This clonotype was picked up many times. V and J are TRBV6-6 and TRBJ2-1; 10 nucleotides match TRBD2. The CDR3 covers 14 residues. V shed 4 bases and J 9 bases; nucleotides not matched to a gene: 6. Germline values: CDR1 MNHNY, CDR2 SVGAGI (reference sequence). CDR3 DNA: TGTGCCAGCAGTTTCAGCGGGGGGGATGTTGAGCAGTTCTTC. Encoded protein: CASSFSGGDVEQFF.